This T cell receptor beta chain came from a study of T-cell memory formation after mild COVID-19. Looking at the study overall: In these data, TCR clusters were largely donor specific.

This clonotype was detected only a few times. The target antigen is unknown. The V segment lost 2 bases and the J segment 5 bases; nucleotides outside the gene matches: 2. Per the germline V gene, CDR1 is SGDLS and CDR2 is YYNGEE. The CDR3 runs 13 residues. After 5'RACE with constant-segment primers, TCR alpha and TCR beta cDNA libraries carrying sample barcodes and UMIs were obtained. Via MiXCR, TCRdb re-called the 5' RACE reads, giving one row per CDR3 protein. This table has approximately 490,000 distinct CDR3 sequences, around 20% appearing once. Notes on the study in general: Most CD4+ clones that shrank were in CM and EM, while CD8+ ones turned up in EMRA. The pre-infection memory compartment contained some responding clones, suggesting cross-reactive memory joined.

V usage is TRBV9 and J usage is TRBJ1-2; 8 bases align to TRBD1. Sequencing was performed on PBMCs or a T cell subset sorted from them (not recorded which). The source of this sequence is an adult woman who had mild COVID-19 (a few samples of this study predate the infection). Cell type and time point are not known. The CDR3 sequence is CASSVGTGYGYTF. DNA for the CDR3: TGTGCCAGCAGCGTCGGGACAGGATATGGCTACACCTTC.